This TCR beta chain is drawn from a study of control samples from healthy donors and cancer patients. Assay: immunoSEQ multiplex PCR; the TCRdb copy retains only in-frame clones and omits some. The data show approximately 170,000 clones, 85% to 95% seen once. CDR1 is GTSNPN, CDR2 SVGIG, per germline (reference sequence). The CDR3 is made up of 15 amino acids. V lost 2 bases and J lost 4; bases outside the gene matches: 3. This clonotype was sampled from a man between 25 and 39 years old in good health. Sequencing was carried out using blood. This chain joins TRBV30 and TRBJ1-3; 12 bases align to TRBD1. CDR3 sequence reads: CAWSRDRGLGNTIYF. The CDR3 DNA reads TGTGCCTGGAGTAGGGACAGGGGGCTAGGAAACACCATATATTTT. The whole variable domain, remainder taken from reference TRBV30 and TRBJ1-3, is SQTIHQWPATLVQPVGSPLSLECTVEGTSNPNLYWYRQAAGRGLQLLFYSVGIGQISSEVPQNLSASRPQDRQFILSSKKLLLSDSGFYLCAWSRDRGLGNTIYFGEGSWLTVV.